These 21 T cell receptor beta chains were all obtained from the same sample, sequenced in a study of blood T cell repertoires in COVID-19. This table comes from immunoSEQ multiplex PCR, and its TCRdb copy is limited to in-frame clones, with some not included. The repertoire holds 130,000 or so clones, approximately 77% seen once, with 6.5% to 9.5% in the top ten. The sequencing sample was made of peripheral blood. These receptors were collected from a human donor in a cohort sampled during active COVID-19.

The chain recombines TRBV18 with TRBJ1-1; 10 bases are a match to TRBD1. The CDR3 loop spans 19 amino acids. Germline V CDR1 and CDR2: KGHSH, LQKENI. The J segment lost 0 bases and the V segment lost 3 bases, leaving 13 bases of the junction unmatched. The CDR3, as DNA: TGTGCCAGCTCACCGAGAGTACCGGGACAGGGGTTGGTGAACACTGAAGCTTTCTTT. This sequence encodes CASSPRVPGQGLVNTEAFF. Full variable domain (rest looked up from reference TRBV18 and TRBJ1-1): NAGVMQNPRHLVRRRGQEARLRCSPMKGHSHVYWYRQLPEEGLKFMVYLQKENIIDESGMPKERFSAEFPKEGPSILRIQQVVRGDSAAYFCASSPRVPGQGLVNTEAFFGQGTRLTVV.

This sequence joins TRBV5-6 and TRBJ2-5; D is perhaps TRBD1 (6 bases). This CDR3 comprises 13 residues. Per germline, CDR1 SGHDT and CDR2 YYEEEE. Trimming shortened V by 1 base and J by 3 bases, and 7 bases separated the two germline ends. The CDR3 DNA reads as TGTGCCAGCAGCTTGTCAGGGGAAGAGACCCAGTACTTC. Translating it yields CASSLSGEETQYF.

This rearrangement joins TRBV7-9 to TRBJ1-5; D is unresolved. The V end was cut by 0 bases, the J end by 5 bases, with 14 bases between. This CDR3 is built from 16 residues. Germline assignment: CDR1 SEHNR and CDR2 FQNEAQ (reference sequence). CDR3 nucleotides: TGTGCCAGCAGCTTAGCGACGTCAGGCATCGATCAGCCCCAGCATTTT. Translation gives CASSLATSGIDQPQHF.

This chain links TRBV2 with TRBJ2-7; no firm D call. From germline, CDR1 is SNHLY and CDR2 FYNNEI. The CDR3 totals 13 residues. Trimming pared 6 bases from V and 7 bases from J, leaving 16 bases between. The CDR3 bases are TGTGCCAGCAGGACCGAGACCTTGAGGGAGCAGTACTTC. This encodes CASRTETLREQYF.

V and J are TRBV28 and TRBJ2-1; the match to TRBD2 covers 14 bases. Germline trimming cut 0 bases from V and 9 bases from J; bases unmatched to any gene: 4. The CDR3 spans 16 residues. In germline, CDR1 is MDHEN, CDR2 SYDVKM. The CDR3 region is CASSLWGLAGVFEQFF. DNA for the CDR3: TGTGCCAGCAGTTTATGGGGACTAGCGGGAGTATTTGAGCAGTTCTTC.

V and J are TRBV28 and TRBJ1-2, with a possible D match to TRBD1 (5 bases). The CDR3 is 15 amino acids. V was clipped by 2 bases and J by 2 bases, with 12 bases between them. Germline assignment: CDR1 MDHEN and CDR2 SYDVKM. DNA for the CDR3: TGTGCCAGCAGTTTAGCGGGGCGCAGCAACTATGGCTACACCTTC. Amino acids: CASSLAGRSNYGYTF.

The CDR3 spells CASMPKGPLNTEAFF. The CDR3 DNA is TGTGCCAGTATGCCGAAGGGGCCCTTGAACACTGAAGCTTTCTTT. This chain joins TRBV19 and TRBJ1-1, with a tentative D call TRBD1 (5 bases). CDR3 length: 15 residues. Germline V gives CDR1 LNHDA, CDR2 SQIVND (reference sequence). Trimming took 7 bases from V and 0 from J, leaving 15 bases between them. Full variable domain (missing parts from reference TRBV19 and TRBJ1-1): DGGITQSPKYLFRKEGQNVTLSCEQNLNHDAMYWYRQDPGQGLRLIYYSQIVNDFQKGDIAEGYSVSREKKESFPLTVTSAQKNPTAFYLCASMPKGPLNTEAFFGQGTRLTVV.

Only one count was recorded for this clone. This chain joins TRBV6-6 and TRBJ1-4; maybe TRBD1 (6 bases). The germline V and J ends were trimmed by 1 base and 8 bases, with 14 bases remaining between them. In germline, CDR1 is MNHNY, CDR2 SVGAGI (reference sequence). This CDR3 is 15 amino acids long. This CDR3 is CASSYLGQIDEKLFF. As DNA, the CDR3 is TGTGCCAGCAGTTACTTGGGACAAATAGACGAAAAACTGTTTTTT.

This clone turned up a few times. The rearrangement links TRBV5-1 to TRBJ2-2; the match to TRBD2 covers 7 bases. This CDR3 has 14 residues. Germline CDR1 is SGHRS and CDR2 is YFSETQ. V was pared by 4 bases and J by 3 bases, with 3 bases of the junction left unmatched. CDR3 sequence (DNA): TGCGCCAGCAGCAGGACTAGGGACACCGGGGAGCTGTTTTTT. Protein sequence: CASSRTRDTGELFF.

This chain uses TRBV15 with TRBJ2-7; TRBD1 might be the D (6 bases). CDR1 and CDR2 from the germline V gene are LNHNV and YYDKDF (reference sequence). The CDR3 covers 14 residues. Trimming shortened V by 0 bases and J by 2 bases, and 8 bases separated the two germline ends. CDR3 protein: CATSREDRAYEQYF. The DNA of the CDR3 is TGTGCCACCAGCAGAGAGGACAGAGCCTACGAGCAGTACTTC.

The chain's CDR3 is CASSYGGPLSYEQYF. CDR3 coding DNA: TGTGCCAGCAGTTACGGGGGCCCCCTCTCCTACGAGCAGTACTTC. This chain uses TRBV6-2 or TRBV6-3 with TRBJ2-7; possibly TRBD1 for D (6 bases). Germline V gene sequence: CDR1 MNHEY, CDR2 SVGEGT. The CDR3 is 15 amino acids. V was trimmed by 2 bases and J by 0 bases, leaving 11 bases between them.

The J gene is TRBJ1-6, the V gene TRBV6-6; no reliable D call. Trimming stripped 1 base from V and 6 bases from J, with 7 bases between. The CDR3 spans 14 residues. CDR1 and CDR2 from the germline V gene are MNHNY and SVGAGI (reference sequence). CDR3 DNA sequence: TGTGCCAGCAGTTACTACAGCTTTAATTCACCCCTCCACTTT. It specifies CASSYYSFNSPLHF.

V usage is TRBV7-9 and J usage is TRBJ2-7; D ambiguous. Germline lookup yields CDR1 SEHNR and CDR2 FQNEAQ (reference sequence). The CDR3 length is 12 residues. Trimming shortened V by 4 bases and J by 0 bases, and 4 bases separated the two germline ends. CDR3 residues: CASSSHSYEQYF. Here the CDR3 DNA reads TGTGCCAGCAGCTCCCACTCCTACGAGCAGTACTTC.

The V gene is TRBV28, the J gene TRBJ2-7, with no clear D. The CDR3 contains 17 residues. Trimming removed 1 base at V and 0 bases at J, with 16 bases between. CDR1 is MDHEN and CDR2 is SYDVKM in the germline V gene. CDR3 loop: CASSLSPAVYSSYEQYF. CDR3 sequence (DNA): TGTGCCAGCAGTTTATCGCCCGCCGTCTATAGCTCCTACGAGCAGTACTTC. The variable domain in full, with the rest retrieved from reference TRBV28 and TRBJ2-7, is DVKVTQSSRYLVKRTGEKVFLECVQDMDHENMFWYRQDPGLGLRLIYFSYDVKMKEKGDIPEGYSVSREKKERFSLILESASTNQTSMYLCASSLSPAVYSSYEQYFGPGTRLTVT.

Only one count was recorded for this clone. V is TRBV11-2 and J is TRBJ2-7, with 9 nucleotides matching TRBD1. CDR1 SGHAT and CDR2 FQNNGV come from the germline V gene. The CDR3 spans 14 residues. The V gene end was trimmed by 3 bases and the J gene end by 3 bases; junction bases not matched to a gene: 3. The CDR3 loop is CASSLTGQGYEQYF. CDR3 DNA: TGTGCCAGCAGCTTGACGGGACAGGGCTACGAGCAGTACTTC.

This sequence joins TRBV19 and TRBJ2-7; 8 bases agree with TRBD1. The CDR3 has 13 residues. J was trimmed by 4 bases and V by 5 bases; bases with no gene match: 4. Germline lookup yields CDR1 LNHDA and CDR2 SQIVND (reference sequence). This CDR3 reads CASSPGTGYEQYF. DNA of the CDR3: TGTGCCAGTAGTCCAGGGACAGGATACGAGCAGTACTTC.

This clone appeared a few times. The chain has TRBV7-9 and TRBJ2-7, with TRBD1 identical over 7 bases. CDR1 is SEHNR and CDR2 is FQNEAQ in the germline V gene (reference sequence). CDR3 length: 14 residues. Trimming removed 5 bases from V and 4 bases from J; junction bases left unmatched: 8. The CDR3 region has the DNA TGTGCCAGCAGCCCTGACAGGGTAGTATACGAGCAGTACTTC. As protein: CASSPDRVVYEQYF.

The gene calls are TRBV4-1 and TRBJ1-2; TRBD1 aligns across 7 bases. The V segment lost 8 bases and the J segment 6 bases; nucleotides outside the gene matches: 18. Germline CDR1 and CDR2: MGHRA and YSYEKL. The CDR3 sequence is 16 residues long. The CDR3 sequence is CASLAPEARGVDGYTF. As DNA, the CDR3 is TGCGCCAGCTTAGCCCCCGAAGCCAGGGGGGTTGATGGCTACACCTTC.

The chain employs TRBV9 and TRBJ2-1, with 9 bases lining up with TRBD2. This CDR3 is built from 16 residues. The ends lost 2 bases at V and 2 bases at J; junction bases unmatched: 5. The germline CDR1 and CDR2 sequences are SGDLS and YYNGEE. Written as DNA, the CDR3 is TGTGCCAGCAGCGTCATAGCGGGGGTTCCCTACAATGAGCAGTTCTTC. This translates into CASSVIAGVPYNEQFF.

The chain employs TRBV6-5 and TRBJ1-1; TRBD1 aligns across 7 bases. From germline, CDR1 is MNHEY and CDR2 SVGAGI. J gave up 0 bases and V 6 bases, and 4 bases lay outside the gene matches. The CDR3 runs 14 residues. The CDR3 is CASREGQLNTEAFF. Written as DNA, the CDR3 is TGTGCCAGCAGAGAGGGACAGTTGAACACTGAAGCTTTCTTT.

The rearrangement uses TRBV4-2 and TRBJ1-2, with 7 bases that match TRBD1. Per the germline V gene, CDR1 is LGHNA and CDR2 is YNFKEQ. CDR3 length equals 17 residues. V shed 0 bases, J shed 0 bases, and the junction held 7 bases outside the gene matches. The chain's CDR3 is CASSQEPLDRSNYGYTF. The CDR3, as DNA: TGTGCCAGCAGCCAAGAACCCCTGGACAGGTCTAACTATGGCTACACCTTC.